The next 18 T cell receptor beta chains were all read from a single sample in a study of blood T cells in healthy people across ages. For the second PCR, which ran for about 7 to 11 cycles, a sample-barcoded 5' primer and a J-beta primer mix were used. Each CDR3 protein is one row after TCRdb ran MiXCR on the 5' RACE reads. The sample has approximately 1.5 million distinct CDR3 sequences, about 31% seen once. Sequencing used blood. These TCRs come from a woman under 40 in good health.

The chain links TRBV21-1 to TRBJ2-6; no DNA check was done on the table's D call, TRBD1. TRBV21-1 is a documented pseudogene. The CDR3 is 19 residues long. This CDR3 is CASSLGRGFRTSGANVLTF. The CDR3 coding sequence is TGTGCCAGCAGCTTGGGACGGGGGTTCCGGACCTCTGGGGCCAACGTCCTGACTTTC.

This clonotype was detected a few times. V usage is TRBV7-9 and J usage is TRBJ2-6; D is undetermined. Germline CDR1 reads SEHNR; CDR2 reads FQNEAQ (reference sequence). The CDR3 loop spans 14 amino acids. V lost 5 bases and J 4 bases, leaving 9 bases between the germline ends. The CDR3 reads CASSRPDGANVLTF. The CDR3 DNA reads as TGTGCCAGCAGCCGCCCGGACGGGGCCAACGTCCTGACTTTC.

A few counts support this clonotype. The chain uses TRBV12-3 or TRBV12-4 and TRBJ1-2, with 8 bases identical to TRBD1. Losses at the gene ends were 6 bases for V and 4 bases for J; bases not matched to a gene: 13. This CDR3 spans 16 amino acids. The CDR3 DNA sequence: TGTGCCAGCAGCCCTGGACAGGGAAGGCCTGTCTATGGCTACACCTTC. Its translation is CASSPGQGRPVYGYTF.

This clonotype has a count of ten or more. The chain couples TRBV10-3 to TRBJ2-3, with 11 bases fitting TRBD2. Germline CDR1 and CDR2: ENHRY and SYGVKD. V shed 2 bases, J shed 1 base, and the junction held 11 bases outside the gene matches. The CDR3 loop spans 19 amino acids. CDR3 nucleotides: TGTGCCATCAGTGAGCGTATAGCGGGAGGGCCTCGGGGCACAGATACGCAGTATTTT. Translation gives CAISERIAGGPRGTDTQYF.

This clonotype appeared once. The CDR3 here is CASSFLAGEPYEQYF. The CDR3 DNA sequence: TGTGCCAGCAGCTTCCTAGCGGGAGAACCCTACGAGCAGTACTTC. V is TRBV7-2 and J is TRBJ2-7; 10 nucleotides align to TRBD2. The CDR3 is 15 amino acids. Trimming took 3 bases from V and 2 from J; bases not matched to a gene: 4. CDR1 and CDR2 (germline): SGHTA, FQGNSA.

This clonotype has just one count. The rearrangement uses TRBV20-1 and TRBJ2-5, with TRBD2 matching over 9 bases. The DNA end favors TRBJ2-7, so the J call may be wrong. The V gene's germline CDR1 is DFQATT and CDR2 SNEGSKA (reference sequence). The CDR3 consists of 16 residues. The CDR3 region is CSAPPLWRGGLYEQYF. CDR3 nucleotide sequence: TGCAGTGCCCCACCCCTCTGGCGGGGGGGCCTTTACGAGCAGTACTTC.

Comments on this clonotype: A much larger clone differs by one base, so this may be a read error. The V call is TRBV4-1, the J call TRBJ2-6, with D uncertain. The germline gives CDR1 MGHRA, CDR2 YSYEKL. The length of the CDR3 is 15 residues. CDR3 coding DNA: TGCGCCAGCAGCCAAGCACACACTGGGACCAACGTCCTGACTTTC. This codes for CASSQAHTGTNVLTF.

The table lists this clonotype with a few counts. The rearrangement uses TRBV12-5 and TRBJ1-5; D might be TRBD1 (5 bases). The CDR3 consists of 15 residues. The V end was cut by 0 bases, the J end by 3 bases, with 9 bases between. Per germline, CDR1 LGHNT and CDR2 FRNRAP. The CDR3 nucleotides are TGTGCTAGTGGTTTGGTAATGGGGCACAATCAGCCCCAGCATTTT. It specifies CASGLVMGHNQPQHF.

This clonotype came up a few times. The chain has TRBV27 and TRBJ1-4, with 8 nucleotides matching TRBD1. With V trimmed by 7 bases and J by 4 bases, 5 bases remained unmatched. There are 14 residues in the CDR3. CDR1 is MNHEY and CDR2 is SMNVEV in the germline V gene (reference sequence). CDR3 nucleotides: TGTGCCAGCAAGATGACAGGGGATAATGAAAAACTGTTTTTT. It codes for CASKMTGDNEKLFF.

With respect to this clonotype: One end of the junction fails to match germline, which may point to a read error. The chain combines TRBV7-8 with TRBJ1-2; a possible D gene is TRBD1 (5 bases). The CDR3 length is 13 residues. CDR1 SGHVS and CDR2 FQNEAQ come from the germline V gene. DNA of the CDR3: TGTGCCAGCAGCTTAGGGGACGACTACGGCTACACCTTC. Its protein product is CASSLGDDYGYTF.

This clonotype has more than one count but fewer than ten. V is TRBV6-1 and J is TRBJ2-1; 16 nucleotides agree with TRBD2. Germline V lookup: CDR1 MNHNS, CDR2 SASEGT. The J segment lost 9 bases and the V segment lost 4 bases, leaving 6 bases of the junction unmatched. CDR3 length equals 16 residues. The CDR3 DNA follows: TGTGCCAGCAGTGTAGCAGGGACTAGCGGGAGGGTTGAGCAGTTCTTC. Protein: CASSVAGTSGRVEQFF.

This clonotype occurred a few times. The chain couples TRBV2 to TRBJ2-3; TRBD2 is a possible D gene (6 bases). The CDR3 has 17 residues. The V and J ends lost 7 bases and 0 bases respectively, with 20 bases between them. From germline, CDR1 is SNHLY and CDR2 FYNNEI. CDR3 amino acids: CASITSPTRASTDTQYF. DNA of the CDR3: TGTGCCAGCATCACTAGCCCCACTCGTGCTAGCACAGATACGCAGTATTTT.

This clonotype was seen ten or more times. Mismatch with germline at one junction end may stem from a read error. The rearrangement links TRBV27 to TRBJ1-2; D might be TRBD1 (6 bases). The germline V gene has CDR1 MNHEY and CDR2 SMNVEV (reference sequence). This CDR3 contains 14 residues. CDR3 DNA: TGCGCCAGCAGCTTGGGGGGGCAAGGCTATGGCTACACCTTC. It is translated as CASSLGGQGYGYTF.

This chain links TRBV5-1 with TRBJ2-1; D remains ambiguous. Germline V gives CDR1 SGHRS, CDR2 YFSETQ. V was shortened by 0 bases and J by 10 bases, with 17 bases between the two germline ends. The CDR3 runs 15 residues. This chain's CDR3 is CASSLERGPCREQFF. The DNA for the CDR3 is TGCGCCAGCAGCTTGGAACGCGGTCCTTGTCGGGAGCAGTTCTTC.

The rearrangement joins TRBV28 to TRBJ1-6, with D uncertain. The germline CDR1 and CDR2 sequences are MDHEN and SYDVKM. This CDR3 is 18 amino acids long. The ends were cut back, 6 bases at V and 0 bases at J, with 18 bases in the middle. CDR3 in amino acids: CASSPLLVKHSYNSPLHF. Here the CDR3 DNA reads TGTGCCAGCAGCCCCCTTTTAGTCAAGCACTCCTATAATTCACCCCTCCACTTT.

The chain combines TRBV5-1 with TRBJ2-1, with D perhaps TRBD2 (5 bases). CDR3 length: 15 residues. Germline V CDR1 and CDR2: SGHRS, YFSETQ. V was clipped by 4 bases and J by 5 bases, with 16 bases between them. The CDR3: CASSRAAGMDNEQFF. DNA for the CDR3: TGCGCCAGCAGCCGTGCGGCCGGGATGGACAATGAGCAGTTCTTC.

The chain couples TRBV4-1 to TRBJ1-2, with a weak D call TRBD1 (5 bases). Trimming shortened V by 4 bases and J by 8 bases, and 11 bases separated the two germline ends. CDR3 length: 12 residues. Per germline, CDR1 MGHRA and CDR2 YSYEKL. CDR3 loop: CASSRMGDGYTF. In nucleotides, the CDR3 is TGCGCCAGCAGCCGGATGGGGGACGGCTACACCTTC.

This clonotype was seen a handful of times. This sequence joins TRBV7-2 and TRBJ2-3, with 15 bases aligning to TRBD2. V was pared by 3 bases and J by 14 bases, with 12 bases of the junction left unmatched. The CDR3 covers 16 residues. CDR1 is SGHTA, CDR2 FQGNSA, per germline. CDR3 DNA sequence: TGTGCCAGCAGCTTTGGGACTAGCGGGGGGATTAGCTCGCGGTATTTT. Translated, it gives CASSFGTSGGISSRYF.